This T cell receptor beta chain was captured by sequencing in a study of blood T cell repertoires in COVID-19. Methods used by the authors: Reference gene primer amplification in the assay estimated nucleated cell counts. TCRdb's copy holds only in-frame clones and misses some; the assay was immunoSEQ multiplex PCR. V and J calls plus clone size are reproduced from that table; the DNA served to infer D and trimming. The sample shows some 300,000 clones, 70% to 90% of them seen only once. The length of the CDR3 is 18 residues. Looked up from germline, CDR1 is MGHRA and CDR2 is YSYEKL. V lost 3 bases, J lost 0 bases, and 18 bases lay in between.

What was sequenced was PBMCs or T cells enriched from blood (not recorded which). The sequence was collected from a woman aged 25 to 39 who had recovered from COVID-19. The chain recombines TRBV4-1 with TRBJ1-3, with D perhaps matching TRBD1 (6 bases). The CDR3 sequence: CASSHTQGAGTSGNTIYF. The DNA of the CDR3 is TGCGCCAGCAGCCACACACAGGGTGCAGGGACCTCTGGAAACACCATATATTTT.